A single sample gave rise to the 20 T cell receptor beta chains below, sequenced in a study of shared clonotypes between healthy human individuals. Produced via immunoSEQ multiplex PCR; TCRdb's table is partial and in-frame only. The sample yields fewer than 3 million clones, around 92% seen once. Input material: naive CD4+ T cells from PBMCs. The subset here: CD45RA+ positively selected. The receptor set was obtained from a man aged 18-30 years in good health. Some clones in this sample may be carry-over from other donors' samples.

Only one count was recorded for this clone. CDR3 in amino acids: CASSARGLDNNEQFF. The CDR3 DNA reads as TGTGCCAGCAGTGCCCGGGGACTAGATAACAATGAGCAGTTCTTC. The J gene is TRBJ2-1, the V gene TRBV2; 8 positions agree with TRBD2. Per the germline V gene, CDR1 is SNHLY and CDR2 is FYNNEI. This CDR3 spans 15 amino acids. After removal of 4 bases from V and 5 bases from J, the junction contained 7 bases not matched to a gene.

The CDR3 DNA reads as TGTGCCAGCAGCTCGGGGACTAGCGGGAGCAGAGAGCAGTACTTC. Its protein is CASSSGTSGSREQYF. The rearrangement links TRBV7-2 to TRBJ2-7, with 14 bases lining up with TRBD2. Trimming at V came to 4 bases and at J to 7 bases, leaving 6 bases not matched to a gene. CDR3 length: 15 residues. Germline-derived CDR1 and CDR2 are SGHTA and FQGNSA.

This sequence joins TRBV5-1 and TRBJ2-5, with TRBD2 as a possible D gene (6 bases). Trimming cost V 5 bases and J 5 bases, with 16 bases left between them. This CDR3 has 14 amino acids. Germline loops: CDR1 SGHRS, CDR2 YFSETQ. The CDR3 sequence is CASRPGAPEETQYF. For the CDR3, the DNA is TGCGCCAGCAGACCGGGAGCCCCGGAGGAGACCCAGTACTTC.

The rearrangement links TRBV19 to TRBJ1-2; 9 bases match TRBD1. Germline CDR1 reads LNHDA; CDR2 reads SQIVND (reference sequence). The CDR3 covers 14 residues. V gave up 4 bases and J gave up 6 bases; unmatched junction bases: 6. The CDR3 bases are TGTGCCAGTAGTACGGACAGGGGATGGGATGGCTACACCTTC. Encoded protein: CASSTDRGWDGYTF.

This rearrangement joins TRBV19 to TRBJ2-1; TRBD2 matches at 8 bases. Unmatched junction bases numbered 9, after V lost 6 bases and J lost 2 bases. Germline lookup yields CDR1 LNHDA and CDR2 SQIVND (reference sequence). The length of the CDR3 is 16 residues. In DNA form, the CDR3 reads TGTGCCAGTAGCCCCCACGGGGGGGGGACCTACAATGAGCAGTTCTTC. Translating gives CASSPHGGGTYNEQFF.

The gene calls are TRBV5-8 and TRBJ2-1, with TRBD2 matching over 8 bases. This CDR3 has 15 amino acids. Per the germline V gene, CDR1 is SGHTS and CDR2 is YDEGEE. Trimming took 4 bases from V and 3 from J; bases not matched to a gene: 6. In nucleotides, the CDR3 is TGTGCCAGCAGCCTCCGGACTAGCAACTACAATGAGCAGTTCTTC. Translated, it gives CASSLRTSNYNEQFF. The full variable domain, with the rest looked up from reference TRBV5-8 and TRBJ2-1, is EAGVTQSPTHLIKTRGQQATLRCSPISGHTSVYWYQQALGLGLQFLLWYDEGEERNRGNFPPRFSGRQFPNYSSELNVNALELEDSALYLCASSLRTSNYNEQFFGPGTRLTVL.

The chain combines TRBV30 with TRBJ2-3, with 9 positions matching TRBD1. Trimming removed 3 bases from V and 5 bases from J; junction bases left unmatched: 12. The CDR3 has 16 amino acids. Germline loops: CDR1 GTSNPN, CDR2 SVGIG (reference sequence). CDR3 coding DNA: TGTGCCTGGAGCATCCCGGGACAGGGCGGTATAGATACGCAGTATTTT. Its translation: CAWSIPGQGGIDTQYF.

CDR3 sequence reads: CASSLEGTGFEQYF. The CDR3 DNA sequence: TGCGCCAGCAGCTTGGAAGGGACAGGGTTCGAGCAGTACTTC. The chain uses TRBV5-1 and TRBJ2-7; 9 positions agree with TRBD1. Losses at the gene ends were 0 bases for V and 6 bases for J; bases not matched to a gene: 4. CDR3 size: 14 residues. Germline values: CDR1 SGHRS, CDR2 YFSETQ.

The rearrangement links TRBV9 to TRBJ2-3; 10 bases match TRBD2. The CDR3 sequence is 16 residues long. The V gene end was trimmed by 3 bases and the J gene end by 2 bases; junction bases not matched to a gene: 6. Germline V lookup: CDR1 SGDLS, CDR2 YYNGEE. The CDR3 spells CASSGAGGPYTDTQYF. Written as DNA, the CDR3 is TGTGCCAGCAGCGGAGCGGGAGGGCCTTACACAGATACGCAGTATTTT.

The rearrangement links TRBV5-8 to TRBJ1-1; D possibly corresponds to TRBD1 (5 bases). Trimming shortened V by 4 bases and J by 3 bases, and 16 bases separated the two germline ends. Germline-derived CDR1 and CDR2 are SGHTS and YDEGEE. The CDR3 loop spans 15 amino acids. The CDR3 sequence: CASSEPGGGYTEAFF. The CDR3 nucleotides read TGTGCCAGCAGCGAGCCCGGGGGGGGTTACACTGAAGCTTTCTTT.

The V and J genes are TRBV5-5 and TRBJ2-1; D is undetermined. The CDR3 is 15 residues long. The V end lost 0 bases, the J end lost 9 bases, and 16 bases lay between the germline ends. CDR1 SGHKS and CDR2 YYEKEE come from the germline V gene (reference sequence). In DNA, the CDR3 is TGTGCCAGCAGCTTGGATATTTCCGACGGCCGTGAGCAGTTCTTC. Protein sequence: CASSLDISDGREQFF. Full variable domain (missing parts from reference TRBV5-5 and TRBJ2-1): DAGVTQSPTHLIKTRGQQVTLRCSPISGHKSVSWYQQVLGQGPQFIFQYYEKEERGRGNFPDRFSARQFPNYSSELNVNALLLGDSALYLCASSLDISDGREQFFGPGTRLTVL.

Notes on this clone: This same CDR3 is encoded by further DNA sequences in the sample. The gene calls are TRBV5-1 and TRBJ2-3; no clear D gene. CDR3 size: 13 residues. V was cut by 2 bases and J by 3 bases, with 7 bases left in between. Germline V gives CDR1 SGHRS, CDR2 YFSETQ. The CDR3 DNA reads as TGCGCCAGCAGCTTAGACCGAACAGATACGCAGTATTTT. The encoded protein is CASSLDRTDTQYF. Together with reference TRBV5-1 and TRBJ2-3, the CDR3 gives the full variable domain: KAGVTQTPRYLIKTRGQQVTLSCSPISGHRSVSWYQQTPGQGLQFLFEYFSETQRNKGNFPGRFSGRQFSNSRSEMNVSTLELGDSALYLCASSLDRTDTQYFGPGTRLTVL.

This clone showed up just once. The chain links TRBV18 to TRBJ2-5; D possibly corresponds to TRBD1 (6 bases). CDR1 is KGHSH and CDR2 is LQKENI in the germline V gene. This CDR3 comprises 14 residues. With 6 bases removed from V and 5 bases from J, the gap between germline ends came to 16 bases. CDR3 loop: CASSPLGAVETQYF. Written as DNA, the CDR3 is TGTGCCAGCTCCCCGCTGGGGGCAGTCGAGACCCAGTACTTC. Variable domain in full (rest from reference TRBV18 and TRBJ2-5): NAGVMQNPRHLVRRRGQEARLRCSPMKGHSHVYWYRQLPEEGLKFMVYLQKENIIDESGMPKERFSAEFPKEGPSILRIQQVVRGDSAAYFCASSPLGAVETQYFGPGTRLLVL.

The chain joins TRBV4-2 to TRBJ2-2; possible D gene TRBD1, 6 bases. The germline gives CDR1 LGHNA, CDR2 YNFKEQ. The V and J ends lost 2 bases and 1 base respectively, with 8 bases between them. The CDR3 consists of 15 residues. The CDR3 here is CASSQKGGNTGELFF. As DNA, the CDR3 is TGTGCCAGCAGCCAAAAAGGGGGGAACACCGGGGAGCTGTTTTTT.

This chain joins TRBV9 and TRBJ1-2; 8 bases agree with TRBD1. The CDR3 consists of 14 residues. CDR1 is SGDLS and CDR2 is YYNGEE in the germline V gene. V lost 2 bases to trimming and J lost 7 bases; unmatched junction nucleotides: 7. CDR3 residues: CASSVLRTGFGYTF. The CDR3 DNA sequence: TGTGCCAGCAGCGTCCTACGGACAGGGTTTGGCTACACCTTC. Looking up the rest from reference TRBV9 and TRBJ1-2 gives the full variable domain: DSGVTQTPKHLITATGQRVTLRCSPRSGDLSVYWYQQSLDQGLQFLIQYYNGEERAKGNILERFSAQQFPDLHSELNLSSLELGDSALYFCASSVLRTGFGYTFGSGTRLTVV.

The chain has TRBV19 and TRBJ2-6; tentative D call: TRBD2 (5 bases). The CDR3 extends over 16 amino acids. Deletions cut 10 bases from V and 2 bases from J, with 18 bases between. CDR1 is LNHDA, CDR2 SQIVND, per germline (reference sequence). The CDR3 DNA reads as TGTGCCACCCGCGGGCTAGCATCCCCTGGGGCCAACGTCCTGACTTTC. Encoded protein: CATRGLASPGANVLTF.

The chain couples TRBV19 to TRBJ2-7; 8 nucleotides agree with TRBD1. V was pared by 3 bases and J by 6 bases, with 10 bases of the junction left unmatched. CDR1 and CDR2 (germline): LNHDA, SQIVND (reference sequence). The CDR3 spans 15 residues. The CDR3 DNA sequence: TGTGCCAGTAGTATTCAGGGACTGGGGACAGGCGAGCAGTACTTC. Translating gives CASSIQGLGTGEQYF.

The V and J genes are TRBV29-1 and TRBJ1-5; the D gene is possibly TRBD1 (5 bases). The CDR3 runs to 13 residues. V was cut by 6 bases and J by 4 bases, with 13 bases left in between. CDR1 is SQVTM and CDR2 is ANQGSEA in the germline V gene. The CDR3 spells CSVGHGGNQPQHF. CDR3 coding DNA: TGCAGCGTCGGCCATGGGGGGAATCAGCCCCAGCATTTT.

This clone was counted a single time. This chain joins TRBV11-3 and TRBJ2-7; D unresolved. Germline assignment: CDR1 SGHNT and CDR2 YENEEA. The CDR3 is made up of 14 amino acids. With 5 bases removed from V and 5 bases from J, the gap between germline ends came to 16 bases. The DNA of the CDR3 is TGTGCCAGCAGCCCCGGTGGCCCTAGGGACGAGCAGTACTTC. It is translated as CASSPGGPRDEQYF.

The gene calls are TRBV6-1 and TRBJ1-2, with a weak D call TRBD1 (6 bases). The CDR3 is 14 residues long. V lost 2 bases to trimming and J lost 4 bases, with 11 bases between them. CDR1 is MNHNS and CDR2 is SASEGT in the germline V gene. CDR3 in DNA: TGTGCCAGCAGTGAAAATGGACAGCTCTATGGCTACACCTTC. Amino acids: CASSENGQLYGYTF.